Here is one T cell receptor (beta chain) with its context. Antigen: not known. The sample comes from a study of a mutant IDH1 vaccine in newly diagnosed glioma. Study background: Visit V12 was conducted at week 35 as the safety follow-up. Visit V13 came later, at week 47.

This sample's time point: week 35, safety follow-up. A 20-mer mutant IDH1 peptide at 300 ug was injected subcutaneously with topical imiquimod. Donors harbored newly found WHO grade 3 or 4 IDH1-mutant, ATRX-lost astrocytomas. The V gene lost 1 base and the J gene lost 3 bases, with 10 bases spanning the gap. CDR1 is LGHNA, CDR2 YSLEER, per germline. CDR3 length: 14 amino acids. Sequencing was performed with immunoSEQ multiplex PCR; in TCRdb, only in-frame clones are kept and a portion is missing. The sample gives tens of thousands of clones, around nine tenths of which show up once; 2% to 2.5% is in the top ten.

The chain carries TRBV4-3 and TRBJ2-7; D gene uncertain. The TCR was taken from a man aged 25 to 40 with glioma. The specimen was PBMCs, collected from a glioma patient whose treatment included an IDH1 peptide vaccine. This CDR3 is CASSQGGPSYEQYF. The CDR3 DNA reads as TGCGCCAGCAGCCAAGGTGGCCCAAGCTACGAGCAGTACTTC.